This T cell receptor beta chain was observed in a study of early T cells in non-severe SARS-CoV-2 infection. General study points: VDJdb matching, biased toward anti-spike CD8 responses, missed private and CD4 specificities.

As to this clonotype: Its matching antigen is unknown.

Germline lookup yields CDR1 SEHNR and CDR2 FQNEAQ (reference sequence). Trimming stripped 2 bases from V and 5 bases from J, with 13 bases between. The CDR3 totals 15 residues. cDNA molecules, individually, were tagged with unique molecular identifiers. TCRdb re-called the 5' RACE reads through MiXCR, storing one row per CDR3 protein. In the table there are approximately 77,000 distinct CDR3 sequences, 12% of which are singletons. The sequence came from an adult who was a healthcare worker with PCR-confirmed SARS-CoV-2 infection or an uninfected control (not recorded which). The donor label of this sample is uncertain. Sequencing was performed on whole blood, taken at baseline. J is TRBJ2-1 and V is TRBV7-9; no clear D gene. The CDR3 loop reads CASSLLPLADNEQFF. The CDR3 DNA follows: TGTGCCAGCAGCTTATTGCCCCTTGCGGACAATGAGCAGTTCTTC.